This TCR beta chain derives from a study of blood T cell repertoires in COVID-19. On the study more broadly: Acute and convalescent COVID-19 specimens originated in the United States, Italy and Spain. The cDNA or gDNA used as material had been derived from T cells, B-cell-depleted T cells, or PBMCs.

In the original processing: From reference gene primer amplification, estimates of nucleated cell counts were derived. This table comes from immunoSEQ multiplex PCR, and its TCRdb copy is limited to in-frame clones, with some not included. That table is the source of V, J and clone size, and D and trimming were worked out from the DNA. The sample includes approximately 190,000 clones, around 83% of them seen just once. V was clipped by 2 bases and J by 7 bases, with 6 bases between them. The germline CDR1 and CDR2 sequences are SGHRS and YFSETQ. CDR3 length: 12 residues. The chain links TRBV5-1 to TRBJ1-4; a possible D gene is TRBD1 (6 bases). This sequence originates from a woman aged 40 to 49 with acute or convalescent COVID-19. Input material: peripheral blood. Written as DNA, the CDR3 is TGCGCCAGCAGCTTACAGGGTGAAAAACTGTTTTTT. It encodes CASSLQGEKLFF.